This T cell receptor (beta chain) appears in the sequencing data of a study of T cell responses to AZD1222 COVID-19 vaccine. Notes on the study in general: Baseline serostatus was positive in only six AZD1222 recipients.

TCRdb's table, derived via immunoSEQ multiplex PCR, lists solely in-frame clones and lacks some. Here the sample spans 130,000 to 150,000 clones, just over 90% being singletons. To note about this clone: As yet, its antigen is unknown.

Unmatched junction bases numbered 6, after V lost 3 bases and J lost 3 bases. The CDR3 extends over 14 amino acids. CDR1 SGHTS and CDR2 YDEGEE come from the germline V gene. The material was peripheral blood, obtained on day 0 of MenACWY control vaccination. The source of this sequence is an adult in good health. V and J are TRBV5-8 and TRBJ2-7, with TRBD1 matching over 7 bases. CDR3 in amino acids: CASSYGTEDYEQYF. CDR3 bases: TGTGCCAGCAGCTACGGGACAGAGGACTACGAGCAGTACTTC.